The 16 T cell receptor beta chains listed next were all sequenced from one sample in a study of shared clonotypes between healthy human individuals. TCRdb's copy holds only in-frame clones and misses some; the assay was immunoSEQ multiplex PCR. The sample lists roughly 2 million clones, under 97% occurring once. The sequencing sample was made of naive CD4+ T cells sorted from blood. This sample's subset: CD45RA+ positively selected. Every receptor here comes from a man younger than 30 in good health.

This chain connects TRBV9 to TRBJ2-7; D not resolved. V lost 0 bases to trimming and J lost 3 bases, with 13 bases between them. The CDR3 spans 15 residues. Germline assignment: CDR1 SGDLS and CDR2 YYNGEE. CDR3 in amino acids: CASSVGPDTRYEQYF. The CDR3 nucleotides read TGTGCCAGCAGCGTAGGGCCAGATACTCGCTACGAGCAGTACTTC. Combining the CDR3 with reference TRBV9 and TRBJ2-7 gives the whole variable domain DSGVTQTPKHLITATGQRVTLRCSPRSGDLSVYWYQQSLDQGLQFLIQYYNGEERAKGNILERFSAQQFPDLHSELNLSSLELGDSALYFCASSVGPDTRYEQYFGPGTRLTVT.

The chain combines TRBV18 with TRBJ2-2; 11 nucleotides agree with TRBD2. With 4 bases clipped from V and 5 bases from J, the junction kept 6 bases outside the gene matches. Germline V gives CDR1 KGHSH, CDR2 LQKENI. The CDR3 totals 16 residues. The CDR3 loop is CASSLPGLAETGELFF. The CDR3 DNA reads TGTGCCAGCTCACTCCCGGGACTAGCGGAAACCGGGGAGCTGTTTTTT. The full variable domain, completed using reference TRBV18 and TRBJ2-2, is NAGVMQNPRHLVRRRGQEARLRCSPMKGHSHVYWYRQLPEEGLKFMVYLQKENIIDESGMPKERFSAEFPKEGPSILRIQQVVRGDSAAYFCASSLPGLAETGELFFGEGSRLTVL.

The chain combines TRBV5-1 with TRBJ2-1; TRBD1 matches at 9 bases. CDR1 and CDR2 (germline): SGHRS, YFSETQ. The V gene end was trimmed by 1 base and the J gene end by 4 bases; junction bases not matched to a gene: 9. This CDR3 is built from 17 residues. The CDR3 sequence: CASSLSGDRAFYNEQFF. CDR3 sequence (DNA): TGCGCCAGCAGCTTGTCGGGGGACAGGGCTTTTTACAATGAGCAGTTCTTC.

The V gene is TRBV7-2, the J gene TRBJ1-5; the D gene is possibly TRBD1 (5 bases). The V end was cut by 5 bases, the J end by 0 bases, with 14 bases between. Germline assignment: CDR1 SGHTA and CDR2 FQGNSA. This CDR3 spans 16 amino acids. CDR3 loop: CASSPVGGFSNQPQHF. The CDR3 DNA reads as TGTGCCAGCAGCCCTGTCGGGGGGTTTAGCAATCAGCCCCAGCATTTT.

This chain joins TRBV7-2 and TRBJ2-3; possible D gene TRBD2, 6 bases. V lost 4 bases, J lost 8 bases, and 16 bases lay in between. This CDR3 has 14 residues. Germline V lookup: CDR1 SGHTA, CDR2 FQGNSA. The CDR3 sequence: CASSSEGLQVTQYF. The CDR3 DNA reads TGTGCCAGCAGCTCGGAGGGCCTCCAGGTTACGCAGTATTTT. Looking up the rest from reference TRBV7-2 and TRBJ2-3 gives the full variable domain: GAGVSQSPSNKVTEKGKDVELRCDPISGHTALYWYRQSLGQGLEFLIYFQGNSAPDKSGLPSDRFSAERTGGSVSTLTIQRTQQEDSAVYLCASSSEGLQVTQYFGPGTRLTVL.

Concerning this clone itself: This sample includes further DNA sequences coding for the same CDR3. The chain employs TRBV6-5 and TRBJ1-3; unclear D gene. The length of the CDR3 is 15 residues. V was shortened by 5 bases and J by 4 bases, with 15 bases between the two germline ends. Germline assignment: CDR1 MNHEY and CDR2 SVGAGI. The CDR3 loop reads CASSRLGGSGNTIYF. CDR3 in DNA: TGTGCCAGCAGTCGCCTCGGCGGGTCCGGAAACACCATATATTTT.

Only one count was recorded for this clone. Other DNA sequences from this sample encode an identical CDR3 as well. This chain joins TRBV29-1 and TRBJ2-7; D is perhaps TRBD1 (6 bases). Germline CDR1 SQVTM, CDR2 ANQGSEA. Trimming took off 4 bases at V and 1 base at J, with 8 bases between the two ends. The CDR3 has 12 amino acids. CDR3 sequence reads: CSVARGSYEQYF. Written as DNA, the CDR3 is TGCAGCGTTGCCAGGGGATCCTACGAGCAGTACTTC.

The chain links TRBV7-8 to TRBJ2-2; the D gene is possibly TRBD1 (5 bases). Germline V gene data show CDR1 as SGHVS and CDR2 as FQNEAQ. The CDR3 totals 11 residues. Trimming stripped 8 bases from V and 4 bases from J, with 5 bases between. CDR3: CASGATGELFF. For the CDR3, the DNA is TGTGCCAGCGGGGCCACCGGGGAGCTGTTTTTT. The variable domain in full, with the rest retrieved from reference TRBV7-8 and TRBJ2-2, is GAGVSQSPRYKVAKRGQDVALRCDPISGHVSLFWYQQALGQGPEFLTYFQNEAQLDKSGLPSDRFFAERPEGSVSTLKIQRTQQEDSAVYLCASGATGELFFGEGSRLTVL.

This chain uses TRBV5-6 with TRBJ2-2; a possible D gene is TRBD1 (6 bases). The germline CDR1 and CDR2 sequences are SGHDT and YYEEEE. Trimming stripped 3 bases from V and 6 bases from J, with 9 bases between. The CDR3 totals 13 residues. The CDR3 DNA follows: TGTGCCAGCAGCTCCAGGGGCTCCGGGGAGCTGTTTTTT. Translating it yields CASSSRGSGELFF.

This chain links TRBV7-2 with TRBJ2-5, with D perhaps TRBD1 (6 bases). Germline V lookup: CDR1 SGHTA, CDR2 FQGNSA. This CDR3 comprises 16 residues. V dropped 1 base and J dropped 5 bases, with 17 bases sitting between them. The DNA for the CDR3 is TGTGCCAGCAGCTTAGGCCAGGGGACCTCCAAGGAGACCCAGTACTTC. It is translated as CASSLGQGTSKETQYF.

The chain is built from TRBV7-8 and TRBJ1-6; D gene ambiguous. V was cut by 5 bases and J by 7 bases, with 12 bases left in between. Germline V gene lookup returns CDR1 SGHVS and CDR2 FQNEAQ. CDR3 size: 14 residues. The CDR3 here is CASSLFEGNSPLHF. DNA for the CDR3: TGTGCCAGCAGCCTCTTTGAAGGAAATTCACCCCTCCACTTT.

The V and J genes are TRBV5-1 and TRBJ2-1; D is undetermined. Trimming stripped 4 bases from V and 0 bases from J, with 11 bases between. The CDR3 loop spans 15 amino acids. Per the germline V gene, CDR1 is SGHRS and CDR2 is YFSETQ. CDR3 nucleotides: TGCGCCAGCAGCCGTGACGTGCCCTCCTACAATGAGCAGTTCTTC. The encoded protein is CASSRDVPSYNEQFF.

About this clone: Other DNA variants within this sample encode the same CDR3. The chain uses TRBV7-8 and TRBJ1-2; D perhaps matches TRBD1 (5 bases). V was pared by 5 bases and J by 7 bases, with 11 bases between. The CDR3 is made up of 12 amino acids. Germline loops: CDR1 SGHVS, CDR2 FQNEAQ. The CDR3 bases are TGTGCCAGCAGCCAGCCAGGGTTTGGCTACACCTTC. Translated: CASSQPGFGYTF.

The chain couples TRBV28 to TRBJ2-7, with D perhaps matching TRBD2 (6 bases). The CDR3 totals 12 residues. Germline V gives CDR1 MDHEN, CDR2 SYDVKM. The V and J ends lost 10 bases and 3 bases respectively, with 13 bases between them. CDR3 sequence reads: CATVGLLYEQYF. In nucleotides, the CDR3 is TGTGCCACCGTGGGACTGCTCTACGAGCAGTACTTC.

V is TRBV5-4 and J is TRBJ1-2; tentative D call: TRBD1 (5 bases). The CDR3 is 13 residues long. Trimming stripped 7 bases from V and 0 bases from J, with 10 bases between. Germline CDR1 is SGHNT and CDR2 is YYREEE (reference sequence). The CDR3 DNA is TGTGCCAGCTTTGACAGTCCTAACTATGGCTACACCTTC. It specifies CASFDSPNYGYTF.

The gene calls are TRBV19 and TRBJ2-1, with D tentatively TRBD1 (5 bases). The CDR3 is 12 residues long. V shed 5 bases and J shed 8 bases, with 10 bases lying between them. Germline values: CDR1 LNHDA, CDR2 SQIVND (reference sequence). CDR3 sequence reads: CASSRRQYEQFF. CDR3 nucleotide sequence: TGTGCCAGTAGTCGAAGACAGTATGAGCAGTTCTTC.